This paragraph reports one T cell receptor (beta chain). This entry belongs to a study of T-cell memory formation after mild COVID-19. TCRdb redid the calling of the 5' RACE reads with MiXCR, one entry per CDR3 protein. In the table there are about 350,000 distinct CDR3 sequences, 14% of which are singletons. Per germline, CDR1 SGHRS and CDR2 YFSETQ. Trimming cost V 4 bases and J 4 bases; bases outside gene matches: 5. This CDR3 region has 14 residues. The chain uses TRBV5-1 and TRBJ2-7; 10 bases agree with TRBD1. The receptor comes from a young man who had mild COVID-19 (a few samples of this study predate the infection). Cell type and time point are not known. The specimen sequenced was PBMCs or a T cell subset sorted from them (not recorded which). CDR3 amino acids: CASSPGQGVYEQYV. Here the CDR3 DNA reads TGCGCCAGCAGCCCCGGACAGGGGGTATACGAGCAGTACGTC.